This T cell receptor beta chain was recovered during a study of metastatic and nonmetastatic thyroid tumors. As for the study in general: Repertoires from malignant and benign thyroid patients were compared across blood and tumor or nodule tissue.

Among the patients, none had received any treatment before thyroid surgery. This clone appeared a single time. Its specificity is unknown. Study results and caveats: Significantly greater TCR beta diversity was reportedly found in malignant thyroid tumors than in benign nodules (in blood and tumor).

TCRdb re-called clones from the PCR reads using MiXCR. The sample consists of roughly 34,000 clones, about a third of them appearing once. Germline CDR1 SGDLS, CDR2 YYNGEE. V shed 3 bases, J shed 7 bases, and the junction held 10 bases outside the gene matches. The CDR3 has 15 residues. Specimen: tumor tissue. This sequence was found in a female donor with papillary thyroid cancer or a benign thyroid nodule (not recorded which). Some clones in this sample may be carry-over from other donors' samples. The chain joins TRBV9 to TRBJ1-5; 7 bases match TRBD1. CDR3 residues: CASSATDRVGQPQHF. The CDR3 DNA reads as TGTGCCAGCAGCGCTACAGACAGGGTAGGGCAGCCCCAGCATTTT.